This T cell receptor (beta chain) was sequenced during a study of T cell responses to AZD1222 COVID-19 vaccine. Findings and limits, study-wide: Among AZD1222 vaccinees, only six or seven were seropositive at baseline. It should be noted that donors were predominantly white British and more often female, and clonal diversity was possibly underestimated. Spike-specific TCR breadth and depth grew following two AZD1222 doses.

Some clones are missing from TCRdb's copy, which holds only in-frame ones; the method was immunoSEQ multiplex PCR. The data contain about 180,000 clones, around 87% of them seen just once; the ten biggest clones take up approximately 6.9%. J lost 8 bases, V lost 5 bases, and 8 bases had no gene match. The V gene's germline CDR1 is MNHEY and CDR2 SMNVEV (reference sequence). This CDR3 has 15 amino acids. Comments on this clone: Its antigen is undetermined.

Material: peripheral blood, obtained on day 0 of AZD1222 vaccination. The V gene is TRBV27, the J gene TRBJ2-2; 10 bases agree with TRBD2. The source is an adult in good health. The CDR3 nucleotides are TGTGCCAGCAGTGTAGCGGGGGGCCCCCCGGGGGAGCTGTTTTTT. Translating it yields CASSVAGGPPGELFF.